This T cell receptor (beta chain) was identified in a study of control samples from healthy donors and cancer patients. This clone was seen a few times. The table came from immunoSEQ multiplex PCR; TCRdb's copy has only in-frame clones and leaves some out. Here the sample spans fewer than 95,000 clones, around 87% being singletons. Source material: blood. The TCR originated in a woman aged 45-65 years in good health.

The CDR3 sequence: CASSQWLSGGAGDTQYF. Written as DNA, the CDR3 is TGTGCCAGCAGCCAATGGCTGAGCGGGGGGGCCGGGGATACGCAGTATTTT. The V gene is TRBV3-1 (or the pseudogene TRBV3-2), the J gene TRBJ2-3; 10 bases align to TRBD2. This CDR3 is 17 amino acids long. Trimming removed 2 bases from V and 6 bases from J; junction bases left unmatched: 11. Germline loops: CDR1 LGHDT, CDR2 YNNKEL (reference sequence).